Shown below are 21 T cell receptor beta chains from a single sample sequenced in a study of CD8+CD57+ T cells in acquired aplastic anemia. Genomic DNA was employed as the template in profiling TCR beta VDJ and CDR3. TCRdb re-called the reads through MiXCR, storing one row per CDR3 protein. The table includes some 290,000 distinct CDR3 sequences, 45% to 65% detected once. The specimen sequenced was sorted CD4+, CD8+, or CD8+CD57+ T cells (not recorded which) from PBMCs. The receptor source for this set is a human donor with severe aplastic anemia or a healthy control (not recorded which).

This clonotype was seen a few times. The rearrangement joins TRBV7-9 to TRBJ2-5, with D perhaps TRBD2 (7 bases). The CDR3 runs to 14 residues. V was trimmed by 6 bases and J by 5 bases, leaving 16 bases between them. The germline gives CDR1 SEHNR, CDR2 FQNEAQ (reference sequence). CDR3 sequence reads: CASSRIEGGETQYF. The CDR3 coding sequence is TGTGCCAGCAGTCGAATAGAGGGGGGGGAGACCCAGTACTTC. The complete variable domain, with remaining parts taken from reference TRBV7-9 and TRBJ2-5, reads DTGVSQNPRHKITKRGQNVTFRCDPISEHNRLYWYRQTLGQGPEFLTYFQNEAQLEKSRLLSDRFSAERPKGSFSTLEIQRTEQGDSAMYLCASSRIEGGETQYFGPGTRLLVL.

The chain is built from TRBV19 and TRBJ1-5; weak D call: TRBD1 (5 bases). Between the trimmed V and J ends, which lost 5 bases and 2 bases, there was a span of 7 bases. The CDR3 runs to 13 residues. Germline V lookup: CDR1 LNHDA, CDR2 SQIVND (reference sequence). The CDR3 loop is CASSVQGNQPQHF. The CDR3 nucleotides are TGTGCCAGTAGTGTACAGGGCAATCAGCCCCAGCATTTT.

The chain recombines TRBV27 with TRBJ1-2, with a possible D match to TRBD1 (6 bases). Germline V CDR1 and CDR2: MNHEY, SMNVEV (reference sequence). There are 13 residues in the CDR3. V was clipped by 5 bases and J by 4 bases, with 11 bases between them. The CDR3: CASSGGGLYGYTF. CDR3 nucleotides: TGTGCCAGCAGTGGAGGGGGGCTCTATGGCTACACCTTC.

V usage is TRBV11-2 and J usage is TRBJ2-7, with 8 nucleotides matching TRBD1. Germline V gene sequence: CDR1 SGHAT, CDR2 FQNNGV. The CDR3 is 14 amino acids. Trimming took 5 bases from V and 9 from J; bases not matched to a gene: 12. The CDR3 sequence is CASSPSGTGVRQYF. In DNA form, the CDR3 reads TGTGCCAGCAGCCCTTCCGGGACAGGTGTAAGGCAGTACTTC.

The rearrangement uses TRBV5-1 and TRBJ2-3, with unresolved D. This CDR3 is 8 amino acids long. Trimming took off 1 base at V and 12 bases at J, with 0 bases between the two ends. Germline CDR1 SGHRS, CDR2 YFSETQ. DNA of the CDR3: TGCGCCAGCAGCTTGCAGTATTTT. Protein product: CASSLQYF.

This clonotype was seen repeatedly, ten times or more. CDR3 sequence (DNA): TGTGCCAGCAGTTCGACGACACCGAGGAACCACGAGCAGTACTTC. It encodes CASSSTTPRNHEQYF. V usage is TRBV28 and J usage is TRBJ2-7, with D unclear. Germline-derived CDR1 and CDR2 are MDHEN and SYDVKM. The CDR3 is made up of 15 amino acids. Trimming cost V 4 bases and J 5 bases, with 18 bases left between them.

The J gene is TRBJ2-2, the V gene TRBV5-1; tentatively, D is TRBD2 (6 bases). This CDR3 has 13 residues. Germline V gene data show CDR1 as SGHRS and CDR2 as YFSETQ. V was shortened by 3 bases and J by 5 bases, with 8 bases between the two germline ends. CDR3 nucleotides: TGCGCCAGCAGCTCGGAGGGAACCGGGGAGCTGTTTTTT. Translation gives CASSSEGTGELFF.

The chain joins TRBV20-1 to TRBJ2-1; TRBD1 or TRBD2 may be the D gene (6 bases each). The CDR3 sequence is 15 residues long. The V and J ends lost 3 bases and 2 bases respectively, with 14 bases between them. CDR1 DFQATT and CDR2 SNEGSKA come from the germline V gene (reference sequence). CDR3 in amino acids: CSASLPGATYNEQFF. The CDR3 DNA sequence: TGCAGTGCTAGTCTTCCGGGGGCAACCTACAATGAGCAGTTCTTC.

In its sample, this clonotype was seen once. One end of the junction does not line up with germline, which may come from a read error. The rearrangement joins TRBV19 to TRBJ1-1, with TRBD1 identical over 10 bases. Germline V gene sequence: CDR1 LNHDA, CDR2 SQIVND (reference sequence). The CDR3 has 14 amino acids. The CDR3 sequence: CASSIASGQGIWGF. CDR3 nucleotide sequence: TGTGCCAGTAGTATAGCTTCGGGACAGGGGATTTGGGGCTTT.

In this sample, this clonotype turned up many times. The gene calls are TRBV10-3 and TRBJ2-2; TRBD1 matches at 7 bases. After removal of 6 bases from V and 1 base from J, the junction contained 2 bases not matched to a gene. The CDR3 runs 14 residues. Germline V CDR1 and CDR2: ENHRY, SYGVKD. The CDR3 DNA is TGTGCCATCAGCGGACAGGTGAACACCGGGGAGCTGTTTTTT. This gives the protein CAISGQVNTGELFF.

V gene TRBV28 combines with J gene TRBJ2-2; the match to TRBD1 covers 9 bases. With 5 bases clipped from V and 1 base from J, the junction kept 5 bases outside the gene matches. Germline assignment: CDR1 MDHEN and CDR2 SYDVKM. This CDR3 contains 16 residues. The CDR3 sequence is CASSLQGAENTGELFF. The CDR3 DNA reads as TGTGCCAGCAGTCTACAGGGGGCTGAGAACACCGGGGAGCTGTTTTTT.

This chain uses TRBV12-3 or TRBV12-4 with TRBJ2-3, with 9 nucleotides matching TRBD1. V shed 5 bases and J 2 bases; nucleotides not matched to a gene: 8. CDR3 size: 16 residues. The CDR3 nucleotides read TGTGCCAGCAGTCCGAACAGGGGGCTTTACACAGATACGCAGTATTTT. This encodes CASSPNRGLYTDTQYF.

This chain connects TRBV20-1 to TRBJ2-3, with 14 bases aligning to TRBD2. This CDR3 contains 16 residues. Losses at the gene ends were 1 base for V and 3 bases for J; bases not matched to a gene: 3. Per germline, CDR1 DFQATT and CDR2 SNEGSKA (reference sequence). This chain's CDR3 is CSARGRTSGGTDTQYF. The DNA of the CDR3 is TGCAGTGCTAGAGGCAGGACTAGCGGGGGGACAGATACGCAGTATTTT.

The V and J genes are TRBV6-5 and TRBJ1-3; weak D call: TRBD1 (5 bases). The V gene lost 5 bases and the J gene lost 5 bases, with 10 bases spanning the gap. The CDR3 is made up of 13 amino acids. CDR1 is MNHEY and CDR2 is SVGAGI in the germline V gene. CDR3 sequence: CASSTRGRNTIYF. CDR3 DNA sequence: TGTGCCAGCAGTACCCGGGGCCGAAACACCATATATTTT.

With regard to this clonotype: A read error may produce the germline difference seen at one junction end. The chain joins TRBV10-3 to TRBJ1-1; D not resolved. In germline, CDR1 is ENHRY, CDR2 SYGVKD. This CDR3 spans 16 amino acids. CDR3 coding DNA: TGTGCCAGCAGTTACTCGAAGGGCGGTGTGAACACTGAAGCTTTCTTT. Protein product: CASSYSKGGVNTEAFF.

This clonotype was found many times. The chain recombines TRBV28 with TRBJ2-7, with TRBD1 matching 8 bases. The CDR3 totals 13 residues. With V trimmed by 6 bases and J by 2 bases, 3 bases remained unmatched. In germline, CDR1 is MDHEN, CDR2 SYDVKM. CDR3 in amino acids: CASRDRDPYEQYF. Written as DNA, the CDR3 is TGTGCCAGCAGGGACAGGGACCCCTACGAGCAGTACTTC.

The chain couples TRBV20-1 to TRBJ2-2; TRBD2 matches 9 bases. Germline-derived CDR1 and CDR2 are DFQATT and SNEGSKA (reference sequence). Trimming at V came to 5 bases and at J to 6 bases, leaving 7 bases not matched to a gene. This CDR3 comprises 14 residues. The CDR3 DNA sequence: TGCAGTGCTGAGGGCGGGGGGGCCCCCGGGGAGCTGTTTTTT. This translates into CSAEGGGAPGELFF.

The chain employs TRBV19 and TRBJ2-1; possible D gene TRBD2, 5 bases. Germline assignment: CDR1 LNHDA and CDR2 SQIVND (reference sequence). There are 15 residues in the CDR3. The germline V and J ends were trimmed by 0 bases and 7 bases, with 13 bases remaining between them. The CDR3 bases are TGTGCCAGTAGTATAGATCTCGAAAGCGGAAATGAGCAGTTCTTC. Its translation is CASSIDLESGNEQFF.

This clonotype was seen at least ten times. The chain uses TRBV10-3 and TRBJ2-3; the match to TRBD2 covers 14 bases. V lost 3 bases to trimming and J lost 2 bases; unmatched junction nucleotides: 4. From germline, CDR1 is ENHRY and CDR2 SYGVKD. The CDR3 sequence is 17 residues long. This chain's CDR3 is CAISEGLAGGLTDTQYF. The CDR3, as DNA: TGTGCCATCAGTGAAGGACTAGCGGGGGGCCTCACAGATACGCAGTATTTT.

This clonotype was observed at least ten times. The chain carries TRBV3-1 and TRBJ2-7, with 11 positions matching TRBD1. Per the germline V gene, CDR1 is LGHDT and CDR2 is YNNKEL (reference sequence). V lost 3 bases and J lost 2; bases outside the gene matches: 3. The CDR3 totals 15 residues. The chain's CDR3 is CASSQRDRGTYEQYF. The CDR3, as DNA: TGTGCCAGCAGCCAGAGGGACAGGGGGACCTACGAGCAGTACTTC.

This clonotype appeared a few times. The chain combines TRBV15 with TRBJ2-7; the D call may be TRBD1 or TRBD2 (5 bases each). The V gene lost 2 bases and the J gene lost 2 bases, with 19 bases spanning the gap. Germline V gene sequence: CDR1 LNHNV, CDR2 YYDKDF (reference sequence). The CDR3 extends over 17 amino acids. The CDR3 DNA follows: TGTGCCACCAGCAGAAATTGGGGGACGGATGGGCCCTACGAGCAGTACTTC. This gives the protein CATSRNWGTDGPYEQYF.